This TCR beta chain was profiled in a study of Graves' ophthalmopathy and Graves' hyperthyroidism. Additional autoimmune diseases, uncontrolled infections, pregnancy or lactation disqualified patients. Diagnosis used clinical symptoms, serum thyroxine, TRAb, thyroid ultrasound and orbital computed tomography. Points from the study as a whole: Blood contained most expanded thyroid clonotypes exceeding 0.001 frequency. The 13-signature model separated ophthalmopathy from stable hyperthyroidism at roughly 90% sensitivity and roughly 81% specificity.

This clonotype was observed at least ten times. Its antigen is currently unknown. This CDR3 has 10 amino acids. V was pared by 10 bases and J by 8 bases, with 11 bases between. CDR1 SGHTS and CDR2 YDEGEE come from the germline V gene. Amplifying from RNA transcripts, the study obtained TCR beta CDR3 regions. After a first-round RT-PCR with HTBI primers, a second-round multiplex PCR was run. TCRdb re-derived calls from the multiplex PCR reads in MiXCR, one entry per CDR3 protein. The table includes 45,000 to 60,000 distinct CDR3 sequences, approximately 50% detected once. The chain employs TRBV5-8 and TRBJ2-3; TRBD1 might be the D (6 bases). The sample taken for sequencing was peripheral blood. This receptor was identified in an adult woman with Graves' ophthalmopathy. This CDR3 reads CARQQGTQYF. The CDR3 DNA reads TGTGCCCGGCAACAGGGTACGCAGTATTTT.